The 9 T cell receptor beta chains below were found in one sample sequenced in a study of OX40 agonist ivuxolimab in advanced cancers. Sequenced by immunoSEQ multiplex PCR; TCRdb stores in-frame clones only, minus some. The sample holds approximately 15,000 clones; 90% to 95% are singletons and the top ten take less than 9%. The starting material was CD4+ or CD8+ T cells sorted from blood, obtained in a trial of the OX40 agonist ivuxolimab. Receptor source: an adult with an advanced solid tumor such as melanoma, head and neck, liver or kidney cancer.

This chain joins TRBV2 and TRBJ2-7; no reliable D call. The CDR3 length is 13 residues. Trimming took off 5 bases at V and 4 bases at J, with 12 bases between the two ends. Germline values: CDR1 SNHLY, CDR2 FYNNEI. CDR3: CASSREIQYEQYF. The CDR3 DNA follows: TGTGCCAGCAGTCGTGAGATACAATACGAGCAGTACTTC.

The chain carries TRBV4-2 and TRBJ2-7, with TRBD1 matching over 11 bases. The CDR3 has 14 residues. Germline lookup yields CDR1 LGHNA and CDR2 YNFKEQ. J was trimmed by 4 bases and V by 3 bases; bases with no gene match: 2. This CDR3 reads CASSQGQGVYEQYF. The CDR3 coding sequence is TGTGCCAGCAGCCAGGGACAGGGGGTTTACGAGCAGTACTTC.

This chain's CDR3 is CASSVNGVHGYTF. The CDR3 DNA follows: TGTGCCAGCAGCGTAAACGGGGTCCATGGCTACACCTTC. The rearrangement links TRBV9 to TRBJ1-2; D remains ambiguous. V was cut by 1 base and J by 6 bases, with 10 bases left in between. Germline-derived CDR1 and CDR2 are SGDLS and YYNGEE. The CDR3 totals 13 residues.

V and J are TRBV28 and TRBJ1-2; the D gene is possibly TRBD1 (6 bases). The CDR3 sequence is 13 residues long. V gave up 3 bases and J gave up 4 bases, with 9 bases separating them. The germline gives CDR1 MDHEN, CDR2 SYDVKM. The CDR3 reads CASSFGGAYGYTF. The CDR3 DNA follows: TGTGCCAGCAGTTTTGGGGGGGCCTATGGCTACACCTTC.

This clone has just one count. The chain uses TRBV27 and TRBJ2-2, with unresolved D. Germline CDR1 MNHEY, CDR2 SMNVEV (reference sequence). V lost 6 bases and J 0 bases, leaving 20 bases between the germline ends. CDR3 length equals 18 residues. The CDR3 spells CASRLSIVHNSNTGELFF. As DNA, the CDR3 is TGTGCCAGCAGACTCTCAATCGTACATAATTCGAACACCGGGGAGCTGTTTTTT.

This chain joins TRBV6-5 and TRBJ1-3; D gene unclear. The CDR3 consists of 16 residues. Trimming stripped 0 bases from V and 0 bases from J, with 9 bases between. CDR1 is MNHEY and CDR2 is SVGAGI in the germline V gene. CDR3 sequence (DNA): TGTGCCAGCAGTTACTCCAGCCCCCCCTCTGGAAACACCATATATTTT. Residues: CASSYSSPPSGNTIYF.

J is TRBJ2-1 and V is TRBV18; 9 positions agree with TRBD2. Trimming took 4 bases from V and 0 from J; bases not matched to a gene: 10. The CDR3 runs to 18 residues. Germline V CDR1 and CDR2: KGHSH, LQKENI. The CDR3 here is CASSRDSGGLSSYNEQFF. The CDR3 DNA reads TGTGCCAGCTCACGGGATAGCGGGGGCCTCAGCTCCTACAATGAGCAGTTCTTC.

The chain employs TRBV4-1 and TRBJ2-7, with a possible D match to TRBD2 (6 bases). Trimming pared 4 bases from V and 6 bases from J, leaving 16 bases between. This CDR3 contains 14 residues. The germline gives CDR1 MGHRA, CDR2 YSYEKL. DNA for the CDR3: TGCGCCAGCAGCCTCAACCGGGGGTCCGTCGAGCAGTACTTC. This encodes CASSLNRGSVEQYF.

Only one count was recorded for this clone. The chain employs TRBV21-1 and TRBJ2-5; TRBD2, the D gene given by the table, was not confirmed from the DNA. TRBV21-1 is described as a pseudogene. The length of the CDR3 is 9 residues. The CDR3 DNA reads TGTGGAGCAAGAGAGACCCAGTACTTC. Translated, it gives CGARETQYF.